The next 5 T cell receptor beta chains were all read from a single sample in a study of T cells expressing NK-cell markers. From its re-call of the 5' RACE reads, TCRdb lists each CDR3 protein once, without DNA. The sample features a few hundred thousand distinct CDR3 sequences, with roughly 5.2% in its top ten. The material sequenced was blood T cells: a sorted CD56 or NKG2C T cell subset, CD4+ or CD8+ T cells, or bulk PBMC T cells (not recorded which). All receptors derive from a man aged 18-75 years in good health.

V is TRBV19 and J is TRBJ2-3; absent DNA, TCRdb's TRBD2 call cannot be checked. This CDR3 comprises 16 residues. CDR1 is LNHDA and CDR2 is SQIVND in the germline V gene (reference sequence). The CDR3 is CASSLTSGVRTDTQYF.

The chain couples TRBV12-3 or TRBV12-4 to TRBJ1-1. There are 15 residues in the CDR3. The CDR3 protein is CASSFIEGYTSEAFF.

The chain links TRBV27 to TRBJ1-1. The germline CDR1 and CDR2 sequences are MNHEY and SMNVEV (reference sequence). The CDR3 totals 14 residues. The CDR3 loop is CASSAWGGGTEAFF.

This chain joins TRBV4-2 and TRBJ2-2; the D gene TCRdb calls, TRBD2, cannot be checked with no DNA. From germline, CDR1 is LGHNA and CDR2 YNFKEQ. The CDR3 spans 19 residues. The CDR3 loop reads CASSQPRGLAGTNTGELFF.

CDR3 sequence reads: CASSPRRITDTQYF. The rearrangement joins TRBV14 to TRBJ2-3. CDR3 length: 14 residues. Per the germline V gene, CDR1 is SGHDN and CDR2 is FVKESK.